A single sample gave rise to the 29 T cell receptor beta chains below, sequenced in a study of human T cells and chemical hapten exposure (dated by TCRdb to the early 2020s). This specimen's time point label, per the study, means: patch test 2, 6 weeks after DPC sensitization. The sample's treatment or condition label, in plain terms: therapeutic diphenylcyclopropenone sensitization with weekly scalp DPC. Preparation of the library involved RACE. Instrument on record: NextSeq 500. TCRdb applied fastp at Q25 and MiXCR to the public reads, then kept only in-frame beta chains. Merged by CDR3 protein, the rows form single entries marked with the most common genes and DNA. In this sample the table shows about 84,000 distinct CDR3 sequences, roughly a tenth of which occur a single time. The top ten clonotypes cover approximately 5% of the sample. This sample comprised whole blood, obtained in connection with sensitization to the hapten diphenylcyclopropenone (DPC). These receptor sequences come from a woman aged 50 to 65 with alopecia areata. Some clones in this sample may be carry-over from other donors' samples.

In its sample, this clonotype was seen many times. The rearrangement uses TRBV20-1 and TRBJ2-5; 9 bases align to TRBD1. CDR1 and CDR2 (germline): DFQATT, SNEGSKA (reference sequence). Unmatched junction bases numbered 10, after V lost 3 bases and J lost 2 bases. The CDR3 is 16 residues long. In DNA, the CDR3 is TGCAGTGCTAGTGGTACGGACAGGGGTTGGCAAGAGACCCAGTACTTC. This encodes CSASGTDRGWQETQYF.

Note on this clonotype: A much larger clone sits a single nucleotide away, making a read error possible. J is TRBJ1-1 and V is TRBV10-3; the D is unclear. The V and J ends lost 2 bases and 3 bases respectively, with 7 bases between them. This CDR3 comprises 13 residues. The germline V gene encodes CDR1 ENHRY and CDR2 SYGVKD. The CDR3 nucleotides read TGTGCCATCAGTGAGAGAGGGTACACTGAAGCTTTCTTT. Residues: CAISERGYTEAFF.

This clonotype appeared a few times. V usage is TRBV6-6 and J usage is TRBJ1-1; 7 bases agree with TRBD1. CDR3 length equals 12 residues. CDR1 and CDR2 from the germline V gene are MNHNY and SVGAGI (reference sequence). The V gene end was trimmed by 5 bases and the J gene end by 10 bases; junction bases not matched to a gene: 7. This CDR3 reads CASSPPGGRAFF. For the CDR3, the DNA is TGTGCCAGCAGTCCACCAGGGGGTAGAGCTTTCTTT.

This clonotype was counted a few times. The V call is TRBV6-6, the J call TRBJ2-1; 7 nucleotides match TRBD1. CDR1 and CDR2 from the germline V gene are MNHNY and SVGAGI (reference sequence). The length of the CDR3 is 15 residues. The V gene end was trimmed by 7 bases and the J gene end by 2 bases; junction bases not matched to a gene: 8. CDR3 sequence (DNA): TGTGCCAGCATAAGAGACAGGGCGGCCTACAATGAGCAGTTCTTC. Translating it yields CASIRDRAAYNEQFF.

Worth noting for this clonotype: Here the CDR3 omits its conserved ending phenylalanine or tryptophan, so a read error is the likely source. The chain couples TRBV7-2 to TRBJ1-1, with unresolved D. Trimming left V 7 bases short and J 4 bases short, with 10 bases between. Looked up from germline, CDR1 is SGHTA and CDR2 is FQGNSA. The CDR3 runs to 12 residues. In nucleotides, the CDR3 is TGTGCCAGCACCCAGAGGCTCACTGAAGCTTTCTCT. This sequence encodes CASTQRLTEAFS.

V usage is TRBV7-9 and J usage is TRBJ1-1; 7 nucleotides match TRBD1. The CDR3 is 14 residues long. V trimming: 2 bases; J trimming: 6 bases; junction bases outside the gene matches: 6. Germline values: CDR1 SEHNR, CDR2 FQNEAQ (reference sequence). The CDR3 sequence is CASSLPTGKAEAFF. The CDR3 DNA reads TGTGCCAGCAGCTTACCGACAGGGAAAGCTGAAGCTTTCTTT.

This clonotype has at least ten counts. The chain has TRBV6-1 and TRBJ1-1; the D is unclear. Germline lookup yields CDR1 MNHNS and CDR2 SASEGT. The CDR3 length is 13 residues. The V and J ends lost 4 bases and 0 bases respectively, with 6 bases between them. The CDR3 sequence is CASSGAMNTEAFF. In DNA, the CDR3 is TGTGCCAGCAGTGGAGCTATGAACACTGAAGCTTTCTTT.

The gene calls are TRBV5-8 and TRBJ2-5; maybe TRBD2 (6 bases). V was trimmed by 0 bases and J by 4 bases, leaving 10 bases between them. This CDR3 contains 14 residues. Germline CDR1 reads SGHTS; CDR2 reads YDEGEE. In nucleotides, the CDR3 is TGTGCCAGCAGCTTGGAGCCCGGGAGAGAGACCCAGTACTTC. Amino acid sequence: CASSLEPGRETQYF.

The rearrangement joins TRBV28 to TRBJ2-5; 9 bases line up with TRBD2. With 5 bases clipped from V and 1 base from J, the junction kept 8 bases outside the gene matches. CDR3 length equals 16 residues. CDR1 is MDHEN, CDR2 SYDVKM, per germline. This CDR3 is CASSPTSGQTQETQYF. In nucleotides, the CDR3 is TGTGCCAGCAGTCCGACTAGCGGCCAAACCCAAGAGACCCAGTACTTC.

The CDR3 nucleotides read TGTGCCAGCAGTTTTCAGAGCGGGAGGGCGGACGAGCAGTACTTC. It specifies CASSFQSGRADEQYF. The chain carries TRBV12-3 or TRBV12-4 and TRBJ2-7; 10 positions agree with TRBD2. Germline trimming cut 3 bases from V and 5 bases from J; bases unmatched to any gene: 7. The CDR3 spans 15 residues.

This clonotype turned up a few times. CDR3 bases: TGTGCCTGGAAAAGGACGGAGTTCTACGAGCAGTACTTC. Translation: CAWKRTEFYEQYF. The chain employs TRBV30 and TRBJ2-7; no definite D call. The CDR3 is 13 amino acids. V lost 4 bases and J lost 3, with 13 bases in between. The germline CDR1 and CDR2 sequences are GTSNPN and SVGIG (reference sequence).

In this sample, this clonotype turned up a few times. This chain uses TRBV9 with TRBJ2-1, with TRBD2 as a possible D gene (6 bases). The CDR3 has 15 residues. Between the trimmed V and J ends, which lost 2 bases and 4 bases, there was a span of 13 bases. In germline, CDR1 is SGDLS, CDR2 YYNGEE. CDR3 nucleotide sequence: TGTGCCAGCAGCGTTTCACTAGCCGCTTACAATGAGCAGTTCTTC. It is translated as CASSVSLAAYNEQFF.

This clonotype was counted many times. V and J are TRBV12-3 or TRBV12-4 and TRBJ1-1; TRBD1 matches 7 bases. Trimming at V came to 5 bases and at J to 3 bases, leaving 6 bases not matched to a gene. CDR3 length: 14 residues. In DNA form, the CDR3 reads TGTGCCAGCAGTCCTGCAGGGGGGGACACTGAAGCTTTCTTT. Amino acid sequence: CASSPAGGDTEAFF.

The chain recombines TRBV11-2 with TRBJ2-5; perhaps TRBD2 as D (6 bases). Looked up from germline, CDR1 is SGHAT and CDR2 is FQNNGV. The V and J ends lost 3 bases and 2 bases respectively, with 13 bases between them. The CDR3 extends over 15 amino acids. DNA of the CDR3: TGTGCCAGCAGCTTGGTGAACGGGGGTCAAGAGACCCAGTACTTC. Amino acids: CASSLVNGGQETQYF. The complete variable domain, with remaining parts taken from reference TRBV11-2 and TRBJ2-5, reads EAGVAQSPRYKIIEKRQSVAFWCNPISGHATLYWYQQILGQGPKLLIQFQNNGVVDDSQLPKDRFSAERLKGVDSTLKIQPAKLEDSAVYLCASSLVNGGQETQYFGPGTRLLVL.

As concerns this clonotype: This clone may be a read error of a much larger clone one base away. The chain has TRBV4-2 and TRBJ2-3, with D unresolved. The CDR3 sequence is 17 residues long. Germline-derived CDR1 and CDR2 are LGHNA and YNFKEQ. The V end was cut by 7 bases, the J end by 0 bases, with 20 bases between. CDR3: CASNQIREQASTDTQYF. The DNA of the CDR3 is TGTGCCAGCAACCAGATCCGTGAGCAAGCGAGCACAGATACGCAGTATTTT.

This clonotype was observed at least ten times. V and J are TRBV20-1 and TRBJ2-2; possibly TRBD1 or TRBD2 for D (5 bases each). Germline V gene lookup returns CDR1 DFQATT and CDR2 SNEGSKA (reference sequence). Trimming took 4 bases from V and 0 from J, leaving 9 bases between them. The CDR3 contains 14 residues. The DNA of the CDR3 is TGCAGTGCTACCGGGACGGCGAACACCGGGGAGCTGTTTTTT. Its protein product is CSATGTANTGELFF.

This chain uses TRBV20-1 with TRBJ2-7; 10 nucleotides agree with TRBD2. Germline V lookup: CDR1 DFQATT, CDR2 SNEGSKA (reference sequence). V was clipped by 6 bases and J by 1 base; unmatched bases: 6. This CDR3 spans 14 amino acids. CDR3 in DNA: TGCAGTGCCGTGCCGGGACTAGCGTCCTACGAGCAGTACTTC. It specifies CSAVPGLASYEQYF.

This clonotype has at least ten counts. This chain links TRBV14 with TRBJ2-3; 13 bases match TRBD2. V lost 5 bases and J lost 8; bases outside the gene matches: 7. The CDR3 runs to 15 residues. Germline loops: CDR1 SGHDN, CDR2 FVKESK. For the CDR3, the DNA is TGTGCCAGCAGCTGGACTAGCGGGAGTCTAAGTACGCAGTATTTT. Its protein product is CASSWTSGSLSTQYF. The full variable domain, in which reference TRBV14 and TRBJ2-3 provide the parts outside the CDR3, is EAGVTQFPSHSVIEKGQTVTLRCDPISGHDNLYWYRRVMGKEIKFLLHFVKESKQDESGMPNNRFLAERTGGTYSTLKVQPAELEDSGVYFCASSWTSGSLSTQYFGPGTRLTVL.

CDR3 loop: CASGLSEQFF. In DNA form, the CDR3 reads TGTGCCAGCGGTTTGAGTGAGCAGTTCTTC. The V gene is TRBV6-2 or TRBV6-3, the J gene TRBJ2-1; D is uncertain. This CDR3 contains 10 residues. V lost 8 bases and J 9 bases, leaving 8 bases between the germline ends. Germline CDR1 reads MNHEY; CDR2 reads SVGEGT.

The chain carries TRBV20-1 and TRBJ2-3; 8 bases agree with TRBD2. CDR1 is DFQATT and CDR2 is SNEGSKA in the germline V gene (reference sequence). The V and J ends lost 0 bases and 8 bases, in that order; junction bases with no gene match: 13. CDR3 length: 16 residues. The CDR3 DNA sequence: TGCAGTGCTAGAGATCGACTAGCGCGGTCGGGGGGTACGCAGTATTTT. Translation gives CSARDRLARSGGTQYF.

V gene TRBV28 combines with J gene TRBJ1-6; D not resolved. V lost 10 bases, J lost 9 bases, and 10 bases lay in between. This CDR3 has 11 amino acids. The germline V gene has CDR1 MDHEN and CDR2 SYDVKM. The CDR3 here is CAITQRSPLHF. The DNA of the CDR3 is TGTGCCATTACACAACGTTCACCCCTCCACTTT.

This clonotype was observed a handful of times. The V gene is TRBV19, the J gene TRBJ2-2; TRBD2 aligns across 8 bases. This CDR3 has 18 amino acids. Looked up from germline, CDR1 is LNHDA and CDR2 is SQIVND (reference sequence). With V trimmed by 3 bases and J by 3 bases, 12 bases remained unmatched. This CDR3 reads CASSMPRGGRSDTGELFF. The CDR3 nucleotides read TGTGCCAGTAGTATGCCGCGGGGCGGGAGGAGTGACACCGGGGAGCTGTTTTTT.

This clonotype was detected ten times or more. The V call is TRBV21-1, the J call TRBJ2-5; the table assigns TRBD2, which was not confirmed against the DNA. TRBV21-1 is termed a pseudogene. This CDR3 is built from 13 residues. The CDR3 spells CASPKRPQETQYF. CDR3 bases: TGTGCCAGCCCCAAGCGGCCGCAAGAGACCCAGTACTTC.

This clonotype was counted at least ten times. The V and J genes are TRBV29-1 and TRBJ2-2; D might be TRBD2 (6 bases). Germline V gene lookup returns CDR1 SQVTM and CDR2 ANQGSEA. This CDR3 spans 14 amino acids. The V end was cut by 6 bases, the J end by 2 bases, with 13 bases between. The CDR3 bases are TGCAGCGTAGGGGTGGGAGGAAACACCGGGGAGCTGTTTTTT. Its translation is CSVGVGGNTGELFF.

This clonotype was counted many times. This chain links TRBV13 with TRBJ2-1; D call uncertain. The CDR3 has 18 amino acids. Between the trimmed V and J ends, which lost 6 bases and 0 bases, there was a span of 21 bases. Germline V gene lookup returns CDR1 PRHDT and CDR2 FYEKMQ (reference sequence). The CDR3 region is CASSPNGLVGSSYNEQFF. The CDR3, as DNA: TGTGCCAGCAGTCCAAACGGTCTTGTCGGTTCCTCCTACAATGAGCAGTTCTTC. Full variable domain (missing parts from reference TRBV13 and TRBJ2-1): AAGVIQSPRHLIKEKRETATLKCYPIPRHDTVYWYQQGPGQDPQFLISFYEKMQSDKGSIPDRFSAQQFSDYHSELNMSSLELGDSALYFCASSPNGLVGSSYNEQFFGPGTRLTVL.

The rearrangement uses TRBV7-6 and TRBJ2-2; D not resolved. This CDR3 is built from 15 residues. The V and J ends lost 5 bases and 0 bases respectively, with 10 bases between them. From germline, CDR1 is SGHVS and CDR2 FNYEAQ. Here the CDR3 reads CASSRSPANTGELFF. The CDR3 bases are TGTGCCAGCAGCCGATCTCCGGCGAACACCGGGGAGCTGTTTTTT. The variable domain in full, completed from reference TRBV7-6 and TRBJ2-2, reads GAGVSQSPRYKVTKRGQDVALRCDPISGHVSLYWYRQALGQGPEFLTYFNYEAQQDKSGLPNDRFSAERPEGSISTLTIQRTEQRDSAMYRCASSRSPANTGELFFGEGSRLTVL.

This clonotype was observed a handful of times. The rearrangement joins TRBV18 to TRBJ1-1; a weak D match, TRBD1 (5 bases). Germline CDR1 reads KGHSH; CDR2 reads LQKENI. The V and J ends lost 0 bases and 5 bases respectively, with 16 bases between them. This CDR3 has 16 residues. CDR3 sequence: CASSPPCCRVGTEAFF. For the CDR3, the DNA is TGTGCCAGCTCACCACCGTGCTGCAGGGTAGGAACTGAAGCTTTCTTT. Combining the CDR3 with reference TRBV18 and TRBJ1-1 gives the whole variable domain NAGVMQNPRHLVRRRGQEARLRCSPMKGHSHVYWYRQLPEEGLKFMVYLQKENIIDESGMPKERFSAEFPKEGPSILRIQQVVRGDSAAYFCASSPPCCRVGTEAFFGQGTRLTVV.

This chain connects TRBV6-5 to TRBJ1-2; D is uncertain. Trimming left V 6 bases short and J 4 bases short, with 21 bases between. The length of the CDR3 is 16 residues. Germline V CDR1 and CDR2: MNHEY, SVGAGI. CDR3 region: CASSPTIRSVGYGYTF. CDR3 bases: TGTGCCAGCAGCCCCACAATAAGGTCCGTGGGCTATGGCTACACCTTC.

The table lists this clonotype with many counts. J is TRBJ2-5 and V is TRBV20-1; 12 nucleotides align to TRBD2. Germline loops: CDR1 DFQATT, CDR2 SNEGSKA (reference sequence). This CDR3 has 16 amino acids. Germline trimming cut 1 base from V and 5 bases from J; bases unmatched to any gene: 8. The CDR3: CSARGLAGERRETQYF. CDR3 nucleotides: TGCAGTGCTAGAGGACTAGCGGGAGAACGTCGGGAGACCCAGTACTTC.